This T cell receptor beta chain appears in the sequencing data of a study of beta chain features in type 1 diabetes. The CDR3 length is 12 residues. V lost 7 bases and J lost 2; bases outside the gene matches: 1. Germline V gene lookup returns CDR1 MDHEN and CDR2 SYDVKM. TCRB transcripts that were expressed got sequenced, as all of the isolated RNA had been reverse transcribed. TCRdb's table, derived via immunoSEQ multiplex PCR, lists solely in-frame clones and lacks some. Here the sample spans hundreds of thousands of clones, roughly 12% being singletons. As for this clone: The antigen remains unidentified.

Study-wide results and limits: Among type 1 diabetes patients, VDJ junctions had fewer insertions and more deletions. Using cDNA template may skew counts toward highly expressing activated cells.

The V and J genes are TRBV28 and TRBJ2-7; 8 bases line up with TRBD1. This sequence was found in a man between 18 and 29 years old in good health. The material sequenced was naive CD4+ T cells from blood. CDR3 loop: CASTQGAYEQYF. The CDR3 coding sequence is TGTGCCAGCACACAGGGGGCCTACGAGCAGTACTTC.